The source of this T cell receptor (beta chain) is a study of T cell responses to AZD1222 COVID-19 vaccine. CDR3 length: 12 amino acids. Germline V lookup: CDR1 SGHVS, CDR2 FNYEAQ. This clone was observed once. One end of the junction varies from germline; a read error may be responsible. Generated by immunoSEQ multiplex PCR, the TCRdb table keeps only in-frame clones and is missing some. The sample holds about 210,000 clones, approximately 94% seen once. This receptor was taken from an adult who received the MenACWY meningococcal vaccine as a control. The starting material was peripheral blood, obtained 28 days after the second dose of the MenACWY control vaccine. V gene TRBV7-6 combines with J gene TRBJ2-5; possibly TRBD2 for D (6 bases). CDR3: CASSLAVETQYF. The CDR3, as DNA: TGTGCCAGCAGTTTAGCGGTTGAGACCCAGTACTTC.